These T cell receptor beta chains were read from a single sample in a study of T-cell reconstitution after alpha-beta-depleted transplantation in children. TCRdb recomputed calls from the PCR reads with MiXCR, one row per CDR3 protein. Among 450,000 to 600,000 distinct CDR3 sequences listed, under 15% were seen once. The sample was PBMCs, mostly from graft donor cells, taken 360 days after TCRalphabeta/CD19-depleted stem cell transplant. The receptor set was obtained from a male patient younger than 18 who had a stem cell transplant for acute myeloid leukemia, so the T cells may come from the graft donor. CDR3s include the opening cysteine and the closing phenylalanine or tryptophan. Fields, in order: V gene, J gene, clone size, CDR3 length, CDR3 protein. Clone size is not always given. Where it is, it says once, few, many or a class for expanded clones.

V gene: TRBV29-1; J gene: TRBJ2-1; clone size: many; CDR3 length: 13; CDR3 protein: CSVEGYRGNEQFF
V gene: TRBV10-3; J gene: TRBJ2-7; clone size: NA; CDR3 length: 14; CDR3 protein: CATQDRARDWEQYF
V gene: TRBV28; J gene: TRBJ1-5; clone size: few; CDR3 length: 15; CDR3 protein: CASRPDRGIYQPQHF
V gene: TRBV9; J gene: TRBJ1-1; clone size: NA; CDR3 length: 12; CDR3 protein: CASSVGDTEAFF
V gene: TRBV20-1; J gene: TRBJ2-1; clone size: NA; CDR3 length: 10; CDR3 protein: CSASRLEQFF
V gene: TRBV10-3; J gene: TRBJ2-2; clone size: NA; CDR3 length: 14; CDR3 protein: CAINKREQNGELFF
V gene: TRBV4-1; J gene: TRBJ2-6; clone size: NA; CDR3 length: 16; CDR3 protein: CASSRETPAGANVLTF
V gene: TRBV21-1; J gene: TRBJ2-1; clone size: many; CDR3 length: 18; CDR3 protein: CASSKEVGAGRPYNEQFF
V gene: TRBV2; J gene: TRBJ2-5; clone size: many; CDR3 length: 13; CDR3 protein: CASSREVQETQYF
V gene: TRBV5-1; J gene: TRBJ2-1; clone size: few; CDR3 length: 17; CDR3 protein: CASSLGRLREVRNEQFF
V gene: TRBV28; J gene: TRBJ1-4; clone size: few; CDR3 length: 15; CDR3 protein: CASRTRRKETEKLFF
V gene: TRBV7-2; J gene: TRBJ2-2; clone size: many; CDR3 length: 14; CDR3 protein: CASSFVGALGELFF
V gene: TRBV11-2; J gene: TRBJ2-7; clone size: NA; CDR3 length: 15; CDR3 protein: CASSPRRDGSYEQYF
V gene: TRBV20-1; J gene: TRBJ1-5; clone size: NA; CDR3 length: 14; CDR3 protein: CSARWESPGQPQHF
V gene: TRBV24-1; J gene: TRBJ2-3; clone size: many; CDR3 length: 14; CDR3 protein: CATSDLTGEDTQYF
V gene: TRBV14; J gene: TRBJ2-1; clone size: few; CDR3 length: 15; CDR3 protein: CASSPPGPSYNEQFF
V gene: TRBV20-1; J gene: TRBJ2-3; clone size: many; CDR3 length: 14; CDR3 protein: CSAPAGLPSDTQYF
V gene: TRBV5-1; J gene: TRBJ1-3; clone size: NA; CDR3 length: 16; CDR3 protein: CASSSREGASGNTIYF
V gene: TRBV29-1; J gene: TRBJ2-7; clone size: few; CDR3 length: 12; CDR3 protein: CSFDTGVGEQYF
V gene: TRBV20-1; J gene: TRBJ2-5; clone size: NA; CDR3 length: 11; CDR3 protein: CSAQSQETQYF
V gene: TRBV29-1; J gene: TRBJ2-3; clone size: many; CDR3 length: 14; CDR3 protein: CSVEGQVPTDTQYF
V gene: TRBV29-1; J gene: TRBJ1-1; clone size: NA; CDR3 length: 14; CDR3 protein: CSVAHGLPNTEAFF
V gene: TRBV18; J gene: TRBJ2-7; clone size: many; CDR3 length: 13; CDR3 protein: CASSWDSSYEQYF
V gene: TRBV6-2/TRBV6-3; J gene: TRBJ1-1; clone size: many; CDR3 length: 14; CDR3 protein: CASILAGTGGEAFF
V gene: TRBV20-1; J gene: TRBJ2-7; clone size: once; CDR3 length: 17; CDR3 protein: CSAKAEFQHRPSKEQYF
V gene: TRBV20-1; J gene: TRBJ2-3; clone size: NA; CDR3 length: 17; CDR3 protein: CSATGLAGGWDTDTQYF
V gene: TRBV28; J gene: TRBJ2-4; clone size: NA; CDR3 length: 11; CDR3 protein: CASSSGAVQYF
V gene: TRBV7-8; J gene: TRBJ2-7; clone size: few; CDR3 length: 15; CDR3 protein: CASSYRTSGGYEQYF
V gene: TRBV13; J gene: TRBJ2-6; clone size: few; CDR3 length: 18; CDR3 protein: CASSAGRPIFSGANVLTF
V gene: TRBV7-7; J gene: TRBJ2-1; clone size: NA; CDR3 length: 14; CDR3 protein: CASSSLGGVNEQFF
V gene: TRBV20-1; J gene: TRBJ1-6; clone size: few; CDR3 length: 15; CDR3 protein: CSARDKGGVNSPLHF
V gene: TRBV7-2; J gene: TRBJ2-3; clone size: few; CDR3 length: 15; CDR3 protein: CASSLAGAWADTQYF
V gene: TRBV11-2; J gene: TRBJ2-7; clone size: NA; CDR3 length: 15; CDR3 protein: CASSPRLAGKYEQYF
V gene: TRBV4-3; J gene: TRBJ2-1; clone size: NA; CDR3 length: 15; CDR3 protein: CASSQDLGYDIEQFF
V gene: TRBV20-1; J gene: TRBJ2-1; clone size: NA; CDR3 length: 16; CDR3 protein: CSARGSGSIGSQWQFF
V gene: TRBV12-3/TRBV12-4; J gene: TRBJ2-7; clone size: NA; CDR3 length: 14; CDR3 protein: CASSLWTVSYEQYF
V gene: TRBV7-9; J gene: TRBJ1-4; clone size: NA; CDR3 length: 14; CDR3 protein: CASSWTGLGEKLFF
V gene: TRBV20-1; J gene: TRBJ2-7; clone size: NA; CDR3 length: 14; CDR3 protein: CSARSRAISYEQYF
V gene: TRBV10-2; J gene: TRBJ2-7; clone size: NA; CDR3 length: 12; CDR3 protein: CASCAGQGEQYF
V gene: TRBV6-2/TRBV6-3; J gene: TRBJ1-2; clone size: few; CDR3 length: 14; CDR3 protein: CASSYSRRGDGYTF
V gene: TRBV20-1; J gene: TRBJ2-5; clone size: NA; CDR3 length: 12; CDR3 protein: CSARQVGETQYF
V gene: TRBV29-1; J gene: TRBJ2-1; clone size: NA; CDR3 length: 17; CDR3 protein: CSVDGLAGAVSYNEQFF
V gene: TRBV12-3/TRBV12-4; J gene: TRBJ2-5; clone size: many; CDR3 length: 12; CDR3 protein: CASSQNLGTQYF
V gene: TRBV6-6; J gene: TRBJ2-7; clone size: NA; CDR3 length: 13; CDR3 protein: CASIPPDSYEQYF
V gene: TRBV6-5; J gene: TRBJ2-7; clone size: NA; CDR3 length: 15; CDR3 protein: CASSNRDRGEGEQYF
V gene: TRBV29-1; J gene: TRBJ2-1; clone size: many; CDR3 length: 19; CDR3 protein: CSVAGTSGKVLSGYNEQFF
V gene: TRBV6-2/TRBV6-3; J gene: TRBJ2-3; clone size: NA; CDR3 length: 17; CDR3 protein: CASSYPWPSGLTDTQYF
V gene: TRBV28; J gene: TRBJ2-1; clone size: NA; CDR3 length: 16; CDR3 protein: CASSLETGGPYNEQFF
V gene: TRBV20-1; J gene: TRBJ2-2; clone size: many; CDR3 length: 17; CDR3 protein: CSARGGTSGRRAGELFF